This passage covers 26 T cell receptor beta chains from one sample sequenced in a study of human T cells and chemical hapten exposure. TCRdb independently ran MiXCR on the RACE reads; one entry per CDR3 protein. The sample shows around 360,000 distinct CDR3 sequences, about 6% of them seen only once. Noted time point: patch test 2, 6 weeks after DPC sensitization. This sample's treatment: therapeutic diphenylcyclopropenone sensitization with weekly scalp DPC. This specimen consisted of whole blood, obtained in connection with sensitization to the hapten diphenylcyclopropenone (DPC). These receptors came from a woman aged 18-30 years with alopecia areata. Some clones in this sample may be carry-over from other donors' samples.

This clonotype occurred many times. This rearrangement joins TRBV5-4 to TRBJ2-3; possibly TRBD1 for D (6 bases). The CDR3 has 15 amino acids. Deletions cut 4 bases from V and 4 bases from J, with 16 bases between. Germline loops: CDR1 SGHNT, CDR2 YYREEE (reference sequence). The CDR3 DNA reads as TGTGCCAGCAGCCTAACAGGGTTCAACGCAGATACGCAGTATTTT. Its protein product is CASSLTGFNADTQYF.

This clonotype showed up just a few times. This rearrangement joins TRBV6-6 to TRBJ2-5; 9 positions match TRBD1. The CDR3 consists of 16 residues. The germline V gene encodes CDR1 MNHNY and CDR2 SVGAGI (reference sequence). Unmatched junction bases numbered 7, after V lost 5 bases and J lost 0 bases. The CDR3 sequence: CASSDTGTGYQETQYF. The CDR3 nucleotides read TGTGCCAGCAGTGACACCGGGACAGGGTACCAAGAGACCCAGTACTTC.

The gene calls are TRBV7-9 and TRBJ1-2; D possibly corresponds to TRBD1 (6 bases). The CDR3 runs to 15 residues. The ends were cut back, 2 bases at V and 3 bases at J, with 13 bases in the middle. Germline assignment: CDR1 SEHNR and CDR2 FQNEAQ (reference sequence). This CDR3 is CASSLMWGRDYGYTF. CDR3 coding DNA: TGTGCCAGCAGCTTAATGTGGGGGCGAGACTATGGCTACACCTTC.

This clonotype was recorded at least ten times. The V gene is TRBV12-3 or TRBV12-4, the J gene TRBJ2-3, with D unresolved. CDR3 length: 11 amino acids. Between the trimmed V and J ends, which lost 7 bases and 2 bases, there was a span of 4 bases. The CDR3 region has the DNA TGTGCCAGCACCGCCACAGATACGCAGTATTTT. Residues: CASTATDTQYF.

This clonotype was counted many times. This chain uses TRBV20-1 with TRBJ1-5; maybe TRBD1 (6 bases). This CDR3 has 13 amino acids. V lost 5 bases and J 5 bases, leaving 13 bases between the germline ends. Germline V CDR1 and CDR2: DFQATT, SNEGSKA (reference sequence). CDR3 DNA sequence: TGCAGTGCTCTAACAGGGCCTGATCAGCCCCAGCATTTT. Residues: CSALTGPDQPQHF.

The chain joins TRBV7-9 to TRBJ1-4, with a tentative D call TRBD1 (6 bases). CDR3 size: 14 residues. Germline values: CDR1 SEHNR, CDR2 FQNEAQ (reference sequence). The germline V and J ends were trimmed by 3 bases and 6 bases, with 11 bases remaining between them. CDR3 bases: TGTGCCAGCAGCTTGGGGGCGGATCATGAAAAACTGTTTTTT. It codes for CASSLGADHEKLFF.

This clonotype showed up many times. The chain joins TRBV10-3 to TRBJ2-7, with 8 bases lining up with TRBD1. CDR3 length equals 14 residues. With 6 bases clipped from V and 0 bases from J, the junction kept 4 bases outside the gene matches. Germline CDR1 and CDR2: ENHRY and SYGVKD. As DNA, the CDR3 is TGTGCCATCAGCGACAGGGGAAGCTCCTACGAGCAGTACTTC. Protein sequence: CAISDRGSSYEQYF.

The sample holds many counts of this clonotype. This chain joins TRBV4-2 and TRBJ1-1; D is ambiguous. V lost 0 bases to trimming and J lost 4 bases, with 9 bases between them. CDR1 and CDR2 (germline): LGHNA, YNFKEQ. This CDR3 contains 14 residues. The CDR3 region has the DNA TGTGCCAGCAGCCAAGACAGGTTGGCCACTGAAGCTTTCTTT. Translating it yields CASSQDRLATEAFF.

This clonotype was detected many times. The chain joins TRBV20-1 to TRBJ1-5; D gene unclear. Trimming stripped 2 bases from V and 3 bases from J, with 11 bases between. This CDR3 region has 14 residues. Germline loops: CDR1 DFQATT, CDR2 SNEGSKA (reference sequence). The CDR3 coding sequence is TGCAGTGCTAGATACGGGGTTAACAATCAGCCCCAGCATTTT. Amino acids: CSARYGVNNQPQHF.

CDR3 DNA sequence: TGTGCCAGCAGCCAGAGGGACACCAATGAGCAGTTCTTC. As protein: CASSQRDTNEQFF. The chain joins TRBV3-1 to TRBJ2-1; D might be TRBD1 (6 bases). The V end was cut by 3 bases, the J end by 6 bases, with 9 bases between. Germline V gene lookup returns CDR1 LGHDT and CDR2 YNNKEL (reference sequence). The CDR3 spans 13 residues.

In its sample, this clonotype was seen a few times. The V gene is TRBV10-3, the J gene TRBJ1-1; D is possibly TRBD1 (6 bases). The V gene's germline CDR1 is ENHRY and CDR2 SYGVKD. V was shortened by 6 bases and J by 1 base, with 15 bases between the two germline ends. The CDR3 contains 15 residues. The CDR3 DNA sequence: TGTGCCATCAGAGCCGAAACAGGGACGAACACTGAAGCTTTCTTT. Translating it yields CAIRAETGTNTEAFF.

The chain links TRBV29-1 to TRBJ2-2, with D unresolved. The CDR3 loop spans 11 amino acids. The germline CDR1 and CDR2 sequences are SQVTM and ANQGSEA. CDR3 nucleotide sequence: TGCACCACTTGGATCTCCGGGGAGCTGTTTTTT. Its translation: CTTWISGELFF.

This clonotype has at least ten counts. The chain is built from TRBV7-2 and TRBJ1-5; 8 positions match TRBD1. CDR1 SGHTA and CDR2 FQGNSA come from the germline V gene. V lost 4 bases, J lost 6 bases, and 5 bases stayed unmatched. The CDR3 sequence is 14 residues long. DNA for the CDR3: TGTGCCAGCAGCTCCGACAGGGGCACTCAGCCCCAGCATTTT. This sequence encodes CASSSDRGTQPQHF. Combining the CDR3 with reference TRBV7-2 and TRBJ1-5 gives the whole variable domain GAGVSQSPSNKVTEKGKDVELRCDPISGHTALYWYRQSLGQGLEFLIYFQGNSAPDKSGLPSDRFSAERTGGSVSTLTIQRTQQEDSAVYLCASSSDRGTQPQHFGDGTRLSIL.

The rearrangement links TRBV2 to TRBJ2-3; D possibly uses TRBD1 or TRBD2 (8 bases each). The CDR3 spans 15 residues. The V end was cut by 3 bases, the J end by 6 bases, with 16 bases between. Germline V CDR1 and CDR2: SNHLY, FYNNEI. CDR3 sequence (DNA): TGTGCCAGCAGTGACCCAGGGGGCGGGGGGGATACGCAGTATTTT. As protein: CASSDPGGGGDTQYF.

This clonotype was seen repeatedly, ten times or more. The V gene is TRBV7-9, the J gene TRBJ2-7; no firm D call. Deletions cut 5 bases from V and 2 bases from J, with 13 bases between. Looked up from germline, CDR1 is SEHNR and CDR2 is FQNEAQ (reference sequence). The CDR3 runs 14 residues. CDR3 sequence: CASSPQARAYEQYF. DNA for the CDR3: TGTGCCAGCAGCCCGCAAGCCCGGGCCTACGAGCAGTACTTC.

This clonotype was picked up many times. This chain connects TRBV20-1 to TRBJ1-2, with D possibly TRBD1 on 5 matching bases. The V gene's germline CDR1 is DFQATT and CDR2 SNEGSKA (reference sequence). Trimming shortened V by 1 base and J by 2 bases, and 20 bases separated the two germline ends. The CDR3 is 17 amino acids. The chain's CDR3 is CSARGAGLRDLNYGYTF. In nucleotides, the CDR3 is TGCAGTGCTAGAGGGGCCGGGTTACGGGACTTAAACTATGGCTACACCTTC.

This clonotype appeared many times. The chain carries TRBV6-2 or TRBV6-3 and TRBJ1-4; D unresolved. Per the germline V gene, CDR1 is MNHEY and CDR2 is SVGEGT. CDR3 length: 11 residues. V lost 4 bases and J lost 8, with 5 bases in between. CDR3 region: CASSSGEKLFF. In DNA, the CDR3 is TGTGCCAGCAGTTCGGGGGAAAAACTGTTTTTT.

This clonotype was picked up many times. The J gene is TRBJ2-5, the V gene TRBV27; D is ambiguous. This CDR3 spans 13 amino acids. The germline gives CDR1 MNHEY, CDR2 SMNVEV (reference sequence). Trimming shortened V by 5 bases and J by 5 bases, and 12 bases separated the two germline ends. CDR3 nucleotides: TGTGCCAGCAGTATCTTGGACGGGGAGACCCAGTACTTC. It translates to CASSILDGETQYF.

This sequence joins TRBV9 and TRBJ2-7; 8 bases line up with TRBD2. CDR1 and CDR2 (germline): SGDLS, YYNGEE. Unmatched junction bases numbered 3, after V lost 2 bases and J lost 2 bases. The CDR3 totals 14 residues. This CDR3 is CASSVGTRAYEQYF. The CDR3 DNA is TGTGCCAGCAGCGTCGGGACTAGAGCCTACGAGCAGTACTTC.

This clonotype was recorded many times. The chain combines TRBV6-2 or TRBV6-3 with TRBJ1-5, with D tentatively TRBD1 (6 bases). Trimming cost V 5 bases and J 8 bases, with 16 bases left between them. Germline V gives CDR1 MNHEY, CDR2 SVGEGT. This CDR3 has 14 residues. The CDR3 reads CASSIQGGGKPQHF. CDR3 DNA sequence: TGTGCCAGCAGTATACAGGGCGGGGGAAAGCCCCAGCATTTT.

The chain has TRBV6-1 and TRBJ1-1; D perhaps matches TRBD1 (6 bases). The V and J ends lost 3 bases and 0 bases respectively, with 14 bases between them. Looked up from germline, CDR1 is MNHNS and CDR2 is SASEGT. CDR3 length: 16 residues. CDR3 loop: CASSDWGAVMNTEAFF. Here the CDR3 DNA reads TGTGCCAGCAGTGACTGGGGGGCAGTCATGAACACTGAAGCTTTCTTT.

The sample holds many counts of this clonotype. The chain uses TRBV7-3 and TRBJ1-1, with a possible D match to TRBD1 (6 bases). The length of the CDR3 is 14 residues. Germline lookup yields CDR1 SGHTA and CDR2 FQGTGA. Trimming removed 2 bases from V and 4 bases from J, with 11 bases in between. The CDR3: CASSLAVRGTEAFF. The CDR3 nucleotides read TGTGCCAGCAGCTTAGCGGTCAGGGGCACTGAAGCTTTCTTT.

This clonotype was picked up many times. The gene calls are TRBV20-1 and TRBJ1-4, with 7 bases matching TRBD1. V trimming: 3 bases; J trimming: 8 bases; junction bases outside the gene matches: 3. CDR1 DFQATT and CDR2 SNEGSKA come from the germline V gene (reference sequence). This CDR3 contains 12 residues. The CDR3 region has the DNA TGCAGTGCTAGGACAGGGCGAGAAAAACTGTTTTTT. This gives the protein CSARTGREKLFF.

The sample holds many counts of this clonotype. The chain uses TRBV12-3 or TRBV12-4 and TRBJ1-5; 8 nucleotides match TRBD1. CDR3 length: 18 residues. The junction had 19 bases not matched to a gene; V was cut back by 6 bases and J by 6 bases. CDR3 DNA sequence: TGTGCCAGCAGCTCTGACAGGGGAGGAGGTCTAGTCGGTCAGCCCCAGCATTTT. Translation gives CASSSDRGGGLVGQPQHF.

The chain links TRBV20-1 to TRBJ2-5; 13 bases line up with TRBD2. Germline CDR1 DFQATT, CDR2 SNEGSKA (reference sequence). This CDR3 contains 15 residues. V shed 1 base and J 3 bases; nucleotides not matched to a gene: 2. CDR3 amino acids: CSARGLAGGEETQYF. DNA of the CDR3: TGCAGTGCTAGAGGACTAGCGGGAGGTGAAGAGACCCAGTACTTC.

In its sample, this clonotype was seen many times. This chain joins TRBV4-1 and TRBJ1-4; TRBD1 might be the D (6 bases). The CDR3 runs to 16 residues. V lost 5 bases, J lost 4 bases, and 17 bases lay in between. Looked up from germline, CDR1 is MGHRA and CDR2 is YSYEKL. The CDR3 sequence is CASSGRTELLNEKLFF. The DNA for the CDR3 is TGCGCCAGCAGCGGACGGACAGAACTCCTTAATGAAAAACTGTTTTTT.